A single sample gave rise to the 32 T cell receptor beta chains below, sequenced in a study of cytomegalovirus exposure and HLA in healthy donors. The PCR made use of 60 Vbeta and 13 Jbeta primers. The assay was immunoSEQ multiplex PCR, and TCRdb's table has in-frame clones only and misses some. Altogether under 150,000 clones are present, about four fifths being singletons, with the ten largest covering less than 3%. Sequencing was performed on PBMCs. The receptors shown here come from a male donor in good health and CMV-seronegative.

V gene TRBV7-2 combines with J gene TRBJ2-7, with 8 bases that match TRBD2. V was pared by 1 base and J by 4 bases, with 3 bases of the junction left unmatched. In germline, CDR1 is SGHTA, CDR2 FQGNSA. The CDR3 is 14 residues long. CDR3 amino acids: CASSLVSGTYEQYF. The DNA for the CDR3 is TGTGCCAGCAGCTTAGTTAGCGGGACTTACGAGCAGTACTTC. The variable domain in full, completed from reference TRBV7-2 and TRBJ2-7, reads GAGVSQSPSNKVTEKGKDVELRCDPISGHTALYWYRQSLGQGLEFLIYFQGNSAPDKSGLPSDRFSAERTGGSVSTLTIQRTQQEDSAVYLCASSLVSGTYEQYFGPGTRLTVT.

The V and J genes are TRBV7-9 and TRBJ2-2; TRBD2 agrees at 12 bases. Germline V gives CDR1 SEHNR, CDR2 FQNEAQ (reference sequence). This CDR3 region has 15 residues. With V trimmed by 8 bases and J by 3 bases, 4 bases remained unmatched. The chain's CDR3 is CASGRLAGDTGELFF. CDR3 in DNA: TGTGCCAGCGGGAGACTAGCGGGGGACACCGGGGAGCTGTTTTTT.

This rearrangement joins TRBV10-3 to TRBJ1-4, with D maybe TRBD1 (6 bases). The CDR3 has 18 amino acids. V lost 3 bases and J lost 0, with 17 bases in between. Per germline, CDR1 ENHRY and CDR2 SYGVKD. CDR3 protein: CAISDPGGNDPTNEKLFF. In DNA form, the CDR3 reads TGTGCCATCAGTGACCCGGGGGGCAACGACCCAACTAATGAAAAACTGTTTTTT.

The chain has TRBV15 and TRBJ2-5, with TRBD2 matching 10 bases. This CDR3 has 15 residues. Germline-derived CDR1 and CDR2 are LNHNV and YYDKDF (reference sequence). After removal of 8 bases from V and 3 bases from J, the junction contained 9 bases not matched to a gene. In DNA form, the CDR3 reads TGTGCCACCGGTCCCAGGACTAGCGGTAAAGAGACCCAGTACTTC. Its translation: CATGPRTSGKETQYF. The whole variable domain, filled in from reference TRBV15 and TRBJ2-5, reads DAMVIQNPRYQVTQFGKPVTLSCSQTLNHNVMYWYQQKSSQAPKLLFHYYDKDFNNEADTPDNFQSRRPNTSFCFLDIRSPGLGDTAMYLCATGPRTSGKETQYFGPGTRLLVL.

The CDR3 here is CASSLPGVYEQYF. The DNA for the CDR3 is TGCGCCAGCAGCTTGCCGGGGGTCTACGAGCAGTACTTC. The chain uses TRBV5-1 and TRBJ2-5, with D possibly matching TRBD2 (6 bases). The J call is in doubt because the DNA end fits TRBJ2-7 better. The germline V gene encodes CDR1 SGHRS and CDR2 YFSETQ. CDR3 length: 13 residues.

The chain combines TRBV6-5 with TRBJ2-2, with TRBD2 matching 10 bases. The junction had 2 bases not matched to a gene; V was cut back by 1 base and J by 6 bases. The CDR3 extends over 15 amino acids. Germline V CDR1 and CDR2: MNHEY, SVGAGI. Written as DNA, the CDR3 is TGTGCCAGCAGTTACTTTCTAGCGGGGGCCGGGGAGCTGTTTTTT. It translates to CASSYFLAGAGELFF.

This chain links TRBV5-1 with TRBJ2-5; the match to TRBD1 covers 7 bases. The end of the DNA fits TRBJ2-7 better, so the J call may be wrong. This CDR3 is 14 amino acids long. Germline assignment: CDR1 SGHRS and CDR2 YFSETQ. The CDR3 DNA reads as TGCGCCAGCAGCGAAGGGACAGTCCCCTACGAGCAGTACTTC. As protein: CASSEGTVPYEQYF.

This rearrangement joins TRBV4-3 to TRBJ2-3, with a tentative D call TRBD1 (6 bases). Looked up from germline, CDR1 is LGHNA and CDR2 is YSLEER. With 10 bases removed from V and 4 bases from J, the gap between germline ends came to 15 bases. CDR3 length: 13 residues. The CDR3 nucleotides are TGCGCCACCGGGGACACTGGGGCAGATACGCAGTATTTT. Protein: CATGDTGADTQYF.

The chain recombines TRBV19 with TRBJ1-5; possible D gene TRBD1, 5 bases. Germline-derived CDR1 and CDR2 are LNHDA and SQIVND (reference sequence). The V end lost 5 bases, the J end lost 0 bases, and 14 bases lay between the germline ends. The CDR3 is 16 residues long. The CDR3 region is CASSYSGHYSNQPQHF. The CDR3, as DNA: TGTGCCAGTAGTTATTCTGGACACTATAGCAATCAGCCCCAGCATTTT. Full variable domain (rest looked up from reference TRBV19 and TRBJ1-5): DGGITQSPKYLFRKEGQNVTLSCEQNLNHDAMYWYRQDPGQGLRLIYYSQIVNDFQKGDIAEGYSVSREKKESFPLTVTSAQKNPTAFYLCASSYSGHYSNQPQHFGDGTRLSIL.

The chain joins TRBV4-1 to TRBJ2-1; 7 bases agree with TRBD2. V was pared by 4 bases and J by 3 bases, with 9 bases of the junction left unmatched. This CDR3 has 16 amino acids. Germline CDR1 and CDR2: MGHRA and YSYEKL. The chain's CDR3 is CASSPLGSGIYNEQFF. The CDR3 DNA sequence: TGCGCCAGCAGCCCACTTGGAAGCGGGATCTACAATGAGCAGTTCTTC.

The chain links TRBV19 to TRBJ1-5; 11 bases map to TRBD1. Germline V gene sequence: CDR1 LNHDA, CDR2 SQIVND (reference sequence). This CDR3 has 21 residues. After removal of 5 bases from V and 2 bases from J, the junction contained 20 bases not matched to a gene. CDR3 in DNA: TGTGCCAGTAGTTGGCGTCTTTTAGGGACAGGGGGAAATAAAGGCAATCAGCCCCAGCATTTT. Encoded protein: CASSWRLLGTGGNKGNQPQHF.

In nucleotides, the CDR3 is TGTGCCACCAGCAGAGATCTTACTAATCAGCCCCAGCATTTT. Its translation is CATSRDLTNQPQHF. The chain uses TRBV15 and TRBJ1-5; D call uncertain. V was shortened by 0 bases and J by 4 bases, with 7 bases between the two germline ends. CDR1 and CDR2 from the germline V gene are LNHNV and YYDKDF (reference sequence). This CDR3 comprises 14 residues.

The genes are TRBV29-1 and TRBJ1-1; no definite D call. Germline CDR1 reads SQVTM; CDR2 reads ANQGSEA. Trimming removed 6 bases at V and 5 bases at J, with 16 bases between. The CDR3 is 13 amino acids. CDR3 sequence reads: CSVPGRVGTEAFF. The CDR3 region has the DNA TGCAGCGTCCCCGGGAGGGTTGGGACTGAAGCTTTCTTT. The whole variable domain, filled in from reference TRBV29-1 and TRBJ1-1, reads SAVISQKPSRDICQRGTSLTIQCQVDSQVTMMFWYRQQPGQSLTLIATANQGSEATYESGFVIDKFPISRPNLTFSTLTVSNMSPEDSSIYLCSVPGRVGTEAFFGQGTRLTVV.

This chain uses TRBV18 with TRBJ2-7, with TRBD1 matching over 10 bases. Germline CDR1 reads KGHSH; CDR2 reads LQKENI. V shed 3 bases and J 5 bases; nucleotides not matched to a gene: 4. This CDR3 spans 14 amino acids. CDR3 sequence reads: CASSPAGTGDEQYF. The CDR3 DNA reads TGTGCCAGCTCACCGGCCGGGACAGGGGACGAGCAGTACTTC.

The chain employs TRBV10-3 and TRBJ2-3; 7 positions agree with TRBD1. Germline-derived CDR1 and CDR2 are ENHRY and SYGVKD. The ends lost 3 bases at V and 1 base at J; junction bases unmatched: 7. The CDR3 extends over 16 amino acids. CDR3: CAISERGQWGTDTQYF. The CDR3, as DNA: TGTGCCATCAGTGAAAGGGGGCAGTGGGGCACAGATACGCAGTATTTT.

This clone was observed a single time. The chain joins TRBV10-2 to TRBJ2-7; 8 positions match TRBD1. V gave up 5 bases and J gave up 4 bases; unmatched junction bases: 7. The CDR3 runs 14 residues. Germline V gene sequence: CDR1 WSHSY, CDR2 SAAADI. The CDR3 DNA sequence: TGCGCCAGCAGTCCAGACAGGGGTGCGTACGAGCAGTACTTC. Encoded protein: CASSPDRGAYEQYF.

The chain employs TRBV11-3 and TRBJ2-3; the D gene is possibly TRBD1 (7 bases). This CDR3 has 15 residues. Per germline, CDR1 SGHNT and CDR2 YENEEA. V gave up 4 bases and J gave up 5 bases, with 16 bases separating them. In DNA, the CDR3 is TGTGCCAGCAGCTCTCAGGGGGGATTTGGAGATACGCAGTATTTT. Translated: CASSSQGGFGDTQYF.

The chain joins TRBV5-1 to TRBJ1-1; a possible D gene is TRBD1 (6 bases). The V gene lost 7 bases and the J gene lost 8 bases, with 21 bases spanning the gap. This CDR3 is built from 14 residues. Germline V gene lookup returns CDR1 SGHRS and CDR2 YFSETQ. The CDR3 sequence is CASGTMSTEGEAFF. The CDR3 nucleotides read TGCGCCAGCGGGACAATGAGTACAGAGGGAGAAGCTTTCTTT.

This sequence joins TRBV7-8 and TRBJ2-7; D might be TRBD1 (6 bases). Germline V gene lookup returns CDR1 SGHVS and CDR2 FQNEAQ. The ends were cut back, 3 bases at V and 2 bases at J, with 8 bases in the middle. The length of the CDR3 is 13 residues. CDR3 sequence: CASSFDRPYEQYF. CDR3 nucleotide sequence: TGTGCCAGCAGCTTCGACAGGCCCTACGAGCAGTACTTC.

This clone has just one count. The CDR3 region is CASSQESGGYNEQFF. Here the CDR3 DNA reads TGCGCCAGCAGCCAAGAATCAGGGGGATACAATGAGCAGTTCTTC. V usage is TRBV4-3 and J usage is TRBJ2-1, with 7 bases fitting TRBD1. From germline, CDR1 is LGHNA and CDR2 YSLEER. Germline trimming cut 0 bases from V and 4 bases from J; bases unmatched to any gene: 3. CDR3 length: 15 residues.

This chain joins TRBV7-2 and TRBJ2-1, with TRBD2 matching 7 bases. Per germline, CDR1 SGHTA and CDR2 FQGNSA. CDR3 size: 14 residues. The junction had 10 bases not matched to a gene; V was cut back by 8 bases and J by 6 bases. CDR3 region: CASRGVAVFNEQFF. CDR3 nucleotide sequence: TGTGCCAGCCGGGGGGTAGCGGTCTTCAATGAGCAGTTCTTC.

The V gene is TRBV5-1, the J gene TRBJ2-1; 13 bases are a match to TRBD2. Looked up from germline, CDR1 is SGHRS and CDR2 is YFSETQ. V shed 4 bases and J 0 bases; nucleotides not matched to a gene: 7. The CDR3 consists of 18 residues. The CDR3 is CASSTYGLAGVSYNEQFF. DNA of the CDR3: TGCGCCAGCAGCACATACGGACTAGCGGGAGTCTCCTACAATGAGCAGTTCTTC.

The chain couples TRBV7-9 to TRBJ2-7, with 11 bases fitting TRBD2. Germline V CDR1 and CDR2: SEHNR, FQNEAQ (reference sequence). The CDR3 extends over 15 amino acids. V lost 5 bases and J lost 5; bases outside the gene matches: 8. CDR3 loop: CASSGTSGSIDEQYF. As DNA, the CDR3 is TGTGCCAGCAGCGGCACTAGCGGGAGCATCGACGAGCAGTACTTC.

The gene calls are TRBV2 and TRBJ1-5; a possible D gene is TRBD1 (5 bases). V was cut by 8 bases and J by 3 bases, with 17 bases left in between. The CDR3 is 15 amino acids. Germline V lookup: CDR1 SNHLY, CDR2 FYNNEI. Here the CDR3 reads CASQRSGGPNQPQHF. CDR3 nucleotides: TGTGCCAGCCAACGGAGCGGGGGACCCAATCAGCCCCAGCATTTT. Variable domain in full (rest from reference TRBV2 and TRBJ1-5): EPEVTQTPSHQVTQMGQEVILRCVPISNHLYFYWYRQILGQKVEFLVSFYNNEISEKSEIFDDQFSVERPDGSNFTLKIRSTKLEDSAMYFCASQRSGGPNQPQHFGDGTRLSIL.

The chain has TRBV9 and TRBJ2-3, with 7 bases aligning to TRBD2. The CDR3 spans 18 residues. Germline CDR1 SGDLS, CDR2 YYNGEE. The ends lost 1 base at V and 4 bases at J; junction bases unmatched: 15. CDR3 in amino acids: CASSVSGGSSGRADTQYF. DNA of the CDR3: TGTGCCAGCAGCGTATCGGGTGGGTCTAGCGGTCGGGCAGATACGCAGTATTTT.

The CDR3 reads CASSKSGGSREQYF. The CDR3, as DNA: TGTGCCAGCAGCAAATCGGGAGGGTCGCGCGAGCAGTACTTC. The chain links TRBV21-1 to TRBJ2-7; TRBD2 is taken as the D call from the table, unchecked against the DNA. TRBV21-1 is designated a pseudogene. The CDR3 length is 14 residues.

This chain connects TRBV29-1 to TRBJ2-7; possible D gene TRBD1, 5 bases. Germline V CDR1 and CDR2: SQVTM, ANQGSEA. The V and J ends lost 6 bases and 3 bases respectively, with 15 bases between them. This CDR3 spans 13 amino acids. As DNA, the CDR3 is TGCAGCGTGAACAGGCCAGAAGACTACGAGCAGTACTTC. This translates into CSVNRPEDYEQYF.

The gene calls are TRBV6-1 and TRBJ1-4, with D maybe TRBD1 (5 bases). Trimming stripped 7 bases from V and 3 bases from J, with 9 bases between. Germline assignment: CDR1 MNHNS and CDR2 SASEGT. The CDR3 is 13 amino acids. CDR3 sequence (DNA): TGTGCCAGCAACAGGCAGTCTAATGAAAAACTGTTTTTT. Protein sequence: CASNRQSNEKLFF.

The V call is TRBV18, the J call TRBJ1-5; possibly TRBD1 for D (5 bases). Germline values: CDR1 KGHSH, CDR2 LQKENI. The CDR3 extends over 17 amino acids. V lost 1 base and J 5 bases, leaving 18 bases between the germline ends. The CDR3 here is CASSPLERVGDHQPQHF. The CDR3, as DNA: TGTGCCAGCTCACCACTCGAGCGGGTAGGGGACCATCAGCCCCAGCATTTT.

CDR3 nucleotides: TGCGCCAGCAGTGACCAGGGACAGGGGGGACTAAGTCAGCCCCAGCATTTT. Translation gives CASSDQGQGGLSQPQHF. The chain employs TRBV10-2 and TRBJ1-5; TRBD1 matches 11 bases. Looked up from germline, CDR1 is WSHSY and CDR2 is SAAADI. J was trimmed by 6 bases and V by 3 bases; bases with no gene match: 10. This CDR3 spans 17 amino acids.

V is TRBV19 and J is TRBJ2-1; 11 bases fit TRBD2. In germline, CDR1 is LNHDA, CDR2 SQIVND (reference sequence). This CDR3 contains 16 residues. The V segment lost 8 bases and the J segment 1 base; nucleotides outside the gene matches: 7. In DNA form, the CDR3 reads TGTGCCAGTTCACTAGCGGGAGTGCCGTCCTACAATGAGCAGTTCTTC. Translation: CASSLAGVPSYNEQFF.

This clone was observed a few times. The rearrangement links TRBV15 to TRBJ2-5, with D possibly TRBD2 on 5 matching bases. Germline CDR1 and CDR2: LNHNV and YYDKDF (reference sequence). V lost 1 base and J lost 1, with 7 bases in between. CDR3 length equals 14 residues. CDR3 coding DNA: TGTGCCACCAGCAGAGGCCTAGCCCAAGAGACCCAGTACTTC. It yields the protein CATSRGLAQETQYF.